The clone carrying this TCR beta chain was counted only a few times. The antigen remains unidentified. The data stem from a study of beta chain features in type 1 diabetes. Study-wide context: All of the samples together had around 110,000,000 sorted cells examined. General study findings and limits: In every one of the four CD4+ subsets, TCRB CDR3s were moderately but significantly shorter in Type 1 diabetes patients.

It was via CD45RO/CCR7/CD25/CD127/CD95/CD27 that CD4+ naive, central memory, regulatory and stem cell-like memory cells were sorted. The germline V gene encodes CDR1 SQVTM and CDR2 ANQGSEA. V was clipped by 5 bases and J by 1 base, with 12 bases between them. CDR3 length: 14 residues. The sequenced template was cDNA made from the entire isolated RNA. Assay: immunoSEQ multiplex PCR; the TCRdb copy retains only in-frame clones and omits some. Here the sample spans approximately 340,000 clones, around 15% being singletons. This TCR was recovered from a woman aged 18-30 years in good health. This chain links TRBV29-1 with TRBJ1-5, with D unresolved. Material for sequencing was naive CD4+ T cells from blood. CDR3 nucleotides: TGCAGCGTTCGATTCGCGGGCAGCAATCAGCCCCAGCATTTT. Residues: CSVRFAGSNQPQHF.